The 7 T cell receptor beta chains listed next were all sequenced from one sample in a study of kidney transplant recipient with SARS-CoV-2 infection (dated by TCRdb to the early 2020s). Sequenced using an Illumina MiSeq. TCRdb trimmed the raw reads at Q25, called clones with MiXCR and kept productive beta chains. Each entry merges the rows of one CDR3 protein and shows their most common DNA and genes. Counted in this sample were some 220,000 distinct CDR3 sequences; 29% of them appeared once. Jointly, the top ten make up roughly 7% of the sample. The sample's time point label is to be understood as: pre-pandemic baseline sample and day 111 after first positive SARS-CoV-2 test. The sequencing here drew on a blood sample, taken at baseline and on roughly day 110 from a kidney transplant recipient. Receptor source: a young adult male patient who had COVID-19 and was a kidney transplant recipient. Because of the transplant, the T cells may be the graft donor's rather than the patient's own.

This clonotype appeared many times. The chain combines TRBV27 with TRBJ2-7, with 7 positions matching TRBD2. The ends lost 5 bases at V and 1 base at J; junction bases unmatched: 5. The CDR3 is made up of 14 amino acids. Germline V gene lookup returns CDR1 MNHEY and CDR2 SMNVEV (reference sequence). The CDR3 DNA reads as TGTGCCAGCAGTCGACTAGCTTCTTCCTACGAGCAGTACTTC. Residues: CASSRLASSYEQYF.

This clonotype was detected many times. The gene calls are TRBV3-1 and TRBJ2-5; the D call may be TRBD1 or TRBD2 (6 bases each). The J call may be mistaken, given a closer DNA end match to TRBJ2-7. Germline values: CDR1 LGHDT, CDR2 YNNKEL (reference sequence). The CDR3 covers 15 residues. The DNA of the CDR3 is TGTGCCAGCAGCCAAGGGGGGGCTGGGATTTACGAGCAGTACTTC. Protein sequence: CASSQGGAGIYEQYF.

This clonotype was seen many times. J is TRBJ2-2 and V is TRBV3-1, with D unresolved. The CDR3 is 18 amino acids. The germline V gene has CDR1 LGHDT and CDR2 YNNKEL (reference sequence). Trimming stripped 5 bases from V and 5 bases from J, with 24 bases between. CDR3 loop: CASSDSLPISGLTGELFF. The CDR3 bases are TGTGCCAGCAGCGACTCGCTTCCCATTTCAGGCTTGACCGGGGAGCTGTTTTTT.

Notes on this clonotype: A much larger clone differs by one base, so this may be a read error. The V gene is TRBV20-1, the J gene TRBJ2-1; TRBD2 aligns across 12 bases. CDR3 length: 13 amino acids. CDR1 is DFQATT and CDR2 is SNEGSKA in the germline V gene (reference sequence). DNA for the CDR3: TGCAGTGCCCGACTAGCGGGAGTAAATGAGCAGCTCTTC. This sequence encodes CSARLAGVNEQLF.

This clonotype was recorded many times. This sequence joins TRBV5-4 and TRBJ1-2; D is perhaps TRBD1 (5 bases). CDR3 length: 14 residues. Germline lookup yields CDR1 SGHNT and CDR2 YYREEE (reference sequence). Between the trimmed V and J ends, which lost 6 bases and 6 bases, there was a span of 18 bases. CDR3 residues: CASNQDPRDDGYTF. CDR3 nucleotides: TGTGCCAGCAACCAGGACCCGAGGGACGATGGCTACACCTTC.

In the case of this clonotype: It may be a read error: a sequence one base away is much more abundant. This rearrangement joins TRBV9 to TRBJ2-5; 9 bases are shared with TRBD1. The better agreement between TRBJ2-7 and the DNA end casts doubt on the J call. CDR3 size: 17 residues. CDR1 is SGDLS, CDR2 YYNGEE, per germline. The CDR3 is CANSPFGSGTGSYEQYF. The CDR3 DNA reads TGTGCCAACAGCCCTTTTGGGTCCGGGACAGGGTCCTACGAGCAGTACTTC.

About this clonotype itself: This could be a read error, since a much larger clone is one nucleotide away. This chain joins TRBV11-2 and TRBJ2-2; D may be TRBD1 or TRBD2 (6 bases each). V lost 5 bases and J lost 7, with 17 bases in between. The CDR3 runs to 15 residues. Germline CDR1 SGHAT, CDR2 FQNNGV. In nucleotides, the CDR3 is TGTGCCAGCAGCCATGCTGGGGGGCTGGACGGGGAGCTGTTTTTT. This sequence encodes CASSHAGGLDGELFF.